This TCR beta chain was found in a study of OX40 agonist ivuxolimab in advanced cancers. Study-level information: Enrolled patients in dose escalation had cancers that were hepatocellular carcinoma, melanoma, renal cell or head and neck cancer. Subjects had a mean age of about 65 years, with a range of 23 to 79; around 80% were male.

TCRdb's copy holds only in-frame clones and misses some; the assay was immunoSEQ multiplex PCR. The data show tens of thousands of clones, approximately 80% seen once. This specimen consisted of CD4+ or CD8+ T cells sorted from blood, obtained in a trial of the OX40 agonist ivuxolimab. The TCR was taken from an adult with an advanced solid tumor such as melanoma, head and neck, liver or kidney cancer.

The CDR3 loop reads CASSLYLQGQTQYF. CDR3 nucleotides: TGTGCCAGCAGCTTATATTTGCAGGGGCAGACCCAGTACTTC. The gene calls are TRBV7-7 and TRBJ2-5; a possible D gene is TRBD1 (6 bases). The CDR3 contains 14 residues. Per germline, CDR1 SSHAT and CDR2 FNYEAQ (reference sequence). V lost 2 bases and J 6 bases, leaving 13 bases between the germline ends.